This T cell receptor (beta chain) is from a study of graft-versus-host responses after intestinal transplantation. V lost 1 base to trimming and J lost 1 base, with 5 bases between them. The CDR3 runs 14 residues. Germline V lookup: CDR1 SGHRS, CDR2 YFSETQ. Method: immunoSEQ multiplex PCR; TCRdb's copy keeps in-frame clones and lacks some. The sample lists roughly 50,000 clones, about nine tenths occurring once. Turning to this clone: What it binds is unknown.

General study points: Graft-versus-host to host-versus-graft clonal ratios in allografts were high in patients with graft-donor T cell macrochimerism. Among recipient marrow samples, GvH clones were found; some appeared first in ileum or blood.

The V call is TRBV5-1, the J call TRBJ2-2, with D unresolved. The clonotype originates from a human donor who was the organ donor for an intestinal transplant. The sample was unstimulated CD4+ T cells sorted from spleen or lymph node cells, taken before transplant. The CDR3 DNA sequence: TGCGCCAGCAGCTTGAACAGGAACACCGGGGAGCTGTTTTTT. Protein: CASSLNRNTGELFF. Filled out from reference TRBV5-1 and TRBJ2-2, the complete variable domain reads KAGVTQTPRYLIKTRGQQVTLSCSPISGHRSVSWYQQTPGQGLQFLFEYFSETQRNKGNFPGRFSGRQFSNSRSEMNVSTLELGDSALYLCASSLNRNTGELFFGEGSRLTVL.